The 20 T cell receptor beta chains below were found in one sample sequenced in a study of radiotherapy plus CTLA-4 blockade in lung cancer. Clones were read by immunoSEQ multiplex PCR, and TCRdb kept only the in-frame ones, dropping some. Found here are under 3,000 clones, roughly four fifths of them singletons; the top ten hold around 21%. Sequenced material: tumor tissue, taken from a patient treated with radiotherapy plus ipilimumab. Receptors originate from a human donor with non-small cell lung cancer that progressed on radiotherapy plus ipilimumab.

This chain uses TRBV9 with TRBJ2-7, with 7 positions matching TRBD1. The CDR3 runs to 17 residues. Germline V gene sequence: CDR1 SGDLS, CDR2 YYNGEE. J was trimmed by 0 bases and V by 4 bases; bases with no gene match: 13. In DNA, the CDR3 is TGTGCCAGCAGCCCGGGGCAGGGGGTGATCTTCTCCTACGAGCAGTACTTC. Its translation: CASSPGQGVIFSYEQYF.

Notes on this clone: Other DNA sequences of this sample code for an identical CDR3. The V and J genes are TRBV4-1 and TRBJ2-1; 8 bases agree with TRBD1. This CDR3 has 17 residues. V dropped 4 bases and J dropped 2; count of bases not matched to a gene: 10. CDR1 and CDR2 (germline): MGHRA, YSYEKL. In DNA, the CDR3 is TGCGCCAGCAGCCCCCCCTACGACAGGGGCGCCTACAATGAGCAGTTCTTC. The encoded protein is CASSPPYDRGAYNEQFF.

The chain has TRBV10-3 and TRBJ1-1; 7 bases match TRBD1. Germline V lookup: CDR1 ENHRY, CDR2 SYGVKD. The CDR3 contains 15 residues. J gave up 3 bases and V 11 bases, and 15 bases lay outside the gene matches. The CDR3 loop is CASRLQGIGDTEAFF. Here the CDR3 DNA reads TGTGCCTCCAGGCTACAGGGGATCGGGGACACTGAAGCTTTCTTT.

The V and J genes are TRBV5-6 and TRBJ1-3; D perhaps matches TRBD1 (5 bases). The CDR3 is made up of 15 amino acids. V lost 1 base and J lost 4, with 12 bases in between. Germline-derived CDR1 and CDR2 are SGHDT and YYEEEE. This CDR3 is CASSLRQGGGNTIYF. CDR3 DNA sequence: TGTGCCAGCAGCTTGCGGCAGGGAGGAGGAAACACCATATATTTT.

By share of the sample, this clone is large. V is TRBV28 and J is TRBJ1-5; D is unclear. The CDR3 extends over 12 amino acids. Germline values: CDR1 MDHEN, CDR2 SYDVKM. The V end was cut by 6 bases, the J end by 15 bases, with 18 bases between. CDR3 amino acids: CASSLQDRAPHF. The CDR3 nucleotides are TGTGCCAGCAGCCTTCAAGACCGGGCCCCGCATTTT.

The chain uses TRBV9 and TRBJ1-3, with 8 bases matching TRBD1. The CDR3 loop spans 16 amino acids. Per the germline V gene, CDR1 is SGDLS and CDR2 is YYNGEE. V lost 3 bases, J lost 4 bases, and 9 bases stayed unmatched. DNA for the CDR3: TGTGCCAGCAGCGACGGACAGGGTTTGAGAGGAAACACCATATATTTT. Its protein product is CASSDGQGLRGNTIYF.

The V and J genes are TRBV28 and TRBJ1-2; TRBD1 is a possible D gene (6 bases). Between the trimmed V and J ends, which lost 6 bases and 8 bases, there was a span of 19 bases. CDR1 is MDHEN and CDR2 is SYDVKM in the germline V gene. The CDR3 loop spans 14 amino acids. CDR3 DNA: TGTGCCAGCAGCTTAGATGCAGGGGTAAAAGGCTACACCTTC. This encodes CASSLDAGVKGYTF.

This chain joins TRBV7-3 and TRBJ2-1, with TRBD2 matching 14 bases. The CDR3 spans 15 residues. CDR1 is SGHTA, CDR2 FQGTGA, per germline. V trimming: 5 bases; J trimming: 8 bases; junction bases outside the gene matches: 5. CDR3 protein: CASSRLAGGVDEQFF. The CDR3, as DNA: TGTGCCAGCAGCCGACTAGCGGGAGGGGTCGATGAGCAGTTCTTC.

The rearrangement joins TRBV7-3 to TRBJ2-2; D not resolved. Trimming cost V 5 bases and J 7 bases, with 8 bases left between them. CDR3 size: 12 residues. The V gene's germline CDR1 is SGHTA and CDR2 FQGTGA. This chain's CDR3 is CASSPTNGELFF. The CDR3 nucleotides read TGTGCCAGCAGCCCTACAAACGGGGAGCTGTTTTTT. Looking up the rest from reference TRBV7-3 and TRBJ2-2 gives the full variable domain: GAGVSQTPSNKVTEKGKYVELRCDPISGHTALYWYRQSLGQGPEFLIYFQGTGAADDSGLPNDRFFAVRPEGSVSTLKIQRTERGDSAVYLCASSPTNGELFFGEGSRLTVL.

The J gene is TRBJ2-4, the V gene TRBV29-1; D is perhaps TRBD1 (6 bases). The CDR3 runs 12 residues. Per the germline V gene, CDR1 is SQVTM and CDR2 is ANQGSEA. With 4 bases removed from V and 7 bases from J, the gap between germline ends came to 11 bases. CDR3 sequence (DNA): TGCAGCGTTGTGGGCCAGGGGAACATTCAGTACTTC. Amino acids: CSVVGQGNIQYF.

The chain combines TRBV15 with TRBJ2-7, with D unresolved. The CDR3 consists of 14 residues. V was clipped by 2 bases and J by 3 bases, with 11 bases between them. Germline V lookup: CDR1 LNHNV, CDR2 YYDKDF (reference sequence). The CDR3 here is CATSRTSRDYEQYF. The CDR3 region has the DNA TGTGCCACCAGCAGAACCTCTAGAGACTACGAGCAGTACTTC.

This sequence joins TRBV4-1 and TRBJ1-3; D remains ambiguous. V was clipped by 7 bases and J by 4 bases, with 14 bases between them. Germline CDR1 and CDR2: MGHRA and YSYEKL. This CDR3 comprises 14 residues. CDR3 coding DNA: TGCGCCAGCAAGGACCCGAATTGGGGAAACACCATATATTTT. This sequence encodes CASKDPNWGNTIYF.

This clone occurred a few times. The sample holds other DNA sequences that translate to the same CDR3. The genes are TRBV9 and TRBJ2-1; 15 bases fit TRBD2. With V trimmed by 4 bases and J by 0 bases, 2 bases remained unmatched. There are 17 residues in the CDR3. Germline V gene sequence: CDR1 SGDLS, CDR2 YYNGEE. CDR3 nucleotides: TGTGCCAGCAGCCCGGGACTAGCGGGAGGCTCCTACAATGAGCAGTTCTTC. Its protein is CASSPGLAGGSYNEQFF.

This clone appeared a single time. The V and J genes are TRBV5-1 and TRBJ2-3; 8 bases are shared with TRBD1. After removal of 3 bases from V and 0 bases from J, the junction contained 3 bases not matched to a gene. CDR3 length: 15 amino acids. Germline-derived CDR1 and CDR2 are SGHRS and YFSETQ. The CDR3: CASSSGTGSTDTQYF. CDR3 nucleotides: TGCGCCAGCAGCTCCGGGACAGGTAGCACAGATACGCAGTATTTT.

V and J are TRBV29-1 and TRBJ2-2; no definite D call. The CDR3 has 14 amino acids. Trimming took 1 base from V and 1 from J, leaving 7 bases between them. Looked up from germline, CDR1 is SQVTM and CDR2 is ANQGSEA. CDR3 protein: CSVEAGRNTGELFF. The CDR3 DNA is TGCAGCGTTGAAGCGGGCAGGAACACCGGGGAGCTGTTTTTT.

The V call is TRBV13, the J call TRBJ2-7; unclear D gene. Germline CDR1 PRHDT, CDR2 FYEKMQ (reference sequence). V was shortened by 1 base and J by 7 bases, with 11 bases between the two germline ends. There are 13 residues in the CDR3. CDR3 sequence reads: CASSLESHREQYF. The CDR3 DNA follows: TGTGCCAGCAGCTTAGAGTCCCATAGGGAGCAGTACTTC.

This clone was counted once. Relative to the germline gene, one junction end is altered; a read error may explain this. Other DNA sequences in this sample translate to the same CDR3. This chain links TRBV6-5 with TRBJ1-1, with D possibly TRBD1 on 5 matching bases. The CDR3 extends over 14 amino acids. CDR1 is MNHEY, CDR2 SVGAGI, per germline. The DNA for the CDR3 is TGTGCTAGCAGTTTTCAGGGTATGAACACTGAAGCTTTCTTT. Protein sequence: CASSFQGMNTEAFF.

The rearrangement uses TRBV28 and TRBJ1-5, with D hard to call. Germline values: CDR1 MDHEN, CDR2 SYDVKM. Deletions cut 5 bases from V and 6 bases from J, with 14 bases between. This CDR3 contains 14 residues. CDR3 DNA sequence: TGTGCCAGCAGTACCCCGGGTGGTGTTCAGCCCCAGCATTTT. Protein: CASSTPGGVQPQHF.

The chain has TRBV6-5 and TRBJ1-2; TRBD1 might be the D (5 bases). Trimming took 5 bases from V and 0 from J, leaving 7 bases between them. CDR3 length equals 13 residues. The germline V gene encodes CDR1 MNHEY and CDR2 SVGAGI. DNA for the CDR3: TGTGCCAGCAGTACGGGGGCTAACTATGGCTACACCTTC. Protein product: CASSTGANYGYTF.

The rearrangement uses TRBV7-6 and TRBJ2-7; 10 bases are a match to TRBD2. The J segment lost 6 bases and the V segment lost 1 base, leaving 9 bases of the junction unmatched. The CDR3 is made up of 16 amino acids. CDR1 and CDR2 (germline): SGHVS, FNYEAQ. This CDR3 reads CASSLGTLAGLSEQYF. The CDR3 DNA reads as TGTGCCAGCAGCTTAGGTACACTAGCGGGGCTGTCCGAGCAGTACTTC.